The text below deals with one T cell receptor beta chain. Its antigen is unknown. Though nominally healthy at sampling, donors likely had unrecorded immune exposures. The PCR employed 60 Vbeta primers together with 13 Jbeta primers. Only in-frame clones appear in the TCRdb table, and some are missing; sequencing was by immunoSEQ multiplex PCR. The profile shows around 130,000 clones, more than 65% of them singletons. Germline CDR1 is SGHNT and CDR2 is YYREEE (reference sequence). The CDR3 contains 13 residues. V dropped 0 bases and J dropped 9 bases, with 12 bases sitting between them. This sample was included in a study of cytomegalovirus exposure and HLA in healthy donors. Study summary: Assignment to the Caucasian-associated ancestry cluster applied to 75% to 85% of the 350 to 500 genotyped donors.

General study points: As confirmed in vitro, a few CMV-associated chains were specific for CMV antigens. The study labeled more than 150 TCR beta chains cytomegalovirus-associated.

The chain recombines TRBV5-4 with TRBJ1-2; D possibly corresponds to TRBD1 (5 bases). The TCR originated in a middle-aged man in good health and CMV-seronegative. Sequencing input: PBMCs. The CDR3 DNA sequence: TGTGCCAGCAGCTTGGATCAGGGAGGAAGCTACACCTTC. This codes for CASSLDQGGSYTF.